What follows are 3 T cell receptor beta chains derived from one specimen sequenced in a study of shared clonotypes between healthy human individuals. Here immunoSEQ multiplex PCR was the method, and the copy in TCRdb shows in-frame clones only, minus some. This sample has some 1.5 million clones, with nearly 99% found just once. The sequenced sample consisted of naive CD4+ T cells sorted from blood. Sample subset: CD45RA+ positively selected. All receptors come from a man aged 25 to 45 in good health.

The CDR3 sequence: CASSESRGFSYEQYF. DNA of the CDR3: TGCGCCAGCAGTGAGTCGCGGGGGTTTTCCTACGAGCAGTACTTC. The genes are TRBV10-2 and TRBJ2-7, with TRBD2 matching 7 bases. The CDR3 has 15 residues. The ends lost 0 bases at V and 1 base at J; junction bases unmatched: 3. Germline assignment: CDR1 WSHSY and CDR2 SAAADI.

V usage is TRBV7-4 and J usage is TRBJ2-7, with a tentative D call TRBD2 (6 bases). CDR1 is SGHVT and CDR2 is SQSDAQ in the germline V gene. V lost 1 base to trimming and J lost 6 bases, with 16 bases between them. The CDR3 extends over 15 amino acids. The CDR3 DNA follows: TGTGCCAGCAGCTTAGGGCGGGATCGGCTCTGCGAGCAGTACTTC. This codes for CASSLGRDRLCEQYF. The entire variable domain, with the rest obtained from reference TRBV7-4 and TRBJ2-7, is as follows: GAGVSQSPRYKVAKRGRDVALRCDSISGHVTLYWYRQTLGQGSEVLTYSQSDAQRDKSGRPSGRFSAERPERSVSTLKIQRTEQGDSAVYLCASSLGRDRLCEQYFGPGTRLTVT.

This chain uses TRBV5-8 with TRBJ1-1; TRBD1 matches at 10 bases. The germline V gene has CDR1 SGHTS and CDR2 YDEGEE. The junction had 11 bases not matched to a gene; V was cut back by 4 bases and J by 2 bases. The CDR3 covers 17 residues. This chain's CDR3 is CASSQRSRDRGNTEAFF. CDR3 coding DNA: TGTGCCAGCAGCCAACGCTCCCGGGACAGGGGCAACACTGAAGCTTTCTTT.